Shown below are 30 T cell receptor beta chains from a single sample sequenced in a study of T cell responses to AZD1222 COVID-19 vaccine. Only in-frame clones appear in the TCRdb table, and some are missing; sequencing was by immunoSEQ multiplex PCR. This sample carries about 150,000 clones, about nine tenths of them seen once, and the ten largest clones take approximately 2%. The sequencing used peripheral blood, collected 28 days after the second AZD1222 dose. The source is an adult who received the AZD1222 COVID-19 vaccine.

The gene calls are TRBV2 and TRBJ1-1; D gene ambiguous. V lost 9 bases and J 5 bases, leaving 13 bases between the germline ends. CDR3 length: 12 amino acids. Germline CDR1 is SNHLY and CDR2 is FYNNEI. CDR3 DNA: TGTGCCAGATCCACGATGGGGACTGAAGCTTTCTTT. Translation: CARSTMGTEAFF.

The chain couples TRBV4-1 to TRBJ2-1, with TRBD2 matching 8 bases. Germline CDR1 and CDR2: MGHRA and YSYEKL. Unmatched junction bases numbered 3, after V lost 3 bases and J lost 2 bases. The CDR3 contains 15 residues. The CDR3 nucleotides read TGCGCCAGCAGCCATGGTAGCGGGACCTACAATGAGCAGTTCTTC. Translation: CASSHGSGTYNEQFF.

The chain has TRBV9 and TRBJ1-1; 7 bases match TRBD1. In germline, CDR1 is SGDLS, CDR2 YYNGEE. This CDR3 is built from 13 residues. V lost 2 bases, J lost 4 bases, and 2 bases stayed unmatched. CDR3 DNA: TGTGCCAGCAGCGTGACAGGGACCACTGAAGCTTTCTTT. As protein: CASSVTGTTEAFF. The full variable domain, its missing parts supplied by reference TRBV9 and TRBJ1-1, is DSGVTQTPKHLITATGQRVTLRCSPRSGDLSVYWYQQSLDQGLQFLIQYYNGEERAKGNILERFSAQQFPDLHSELNLSSLELGDSALYFCASSVTGTTEAFFGQGTRLTVV.

In the case of this clone: The junction and the germline gene differ at one end; a read error may be behind it. V usage is TRBV7-7 and J usage is TRBJ2-1, with TRBD2 matching over 14 bases. The CDR3 contains 17 residues. Looked up from germline, CDR1 is SSHAT and CDR2 is FNYEAQ (reference sequence). The CDR3 is CASSPSGTSGSLNEQFF. The CDR3 DNA follows: TGTGCTAGCAGCCCCTCAGGGACTAGCGGGAGCTTGAATGAGCAGTTCTTC.

A word on this clone: Sequence at one end of the junction differs from germline and may be a read error. The sample carries other DNA sequences with the same CDR3. The CDR3 protein is CASSQVETGELFF. The CDR3 DNA reads as TGTGCCAGTAGCCAAGTCGAGACCGGGGAGCTGTTTTTT. This chain connects TRBV4-2 to TRBJ2-2, with D unresolved. Germline V gives CDR1 LGHNA, CDR2 YNFKEQ. The CDR3 has 13 amino acids.

The chain uses TRBV3-1 (or the pseudogene TRBV3-2) and TRBJ1-5; D is undetermined. The germline gives CDR1 LGHDT, CDR2 YNNKEL (reference sequence). V lost 0 bases to trimming and J lost 7 bases, with 7 bases between them. The CDR3 consists of 13 residues. The CDR3 region is CASSQDLGQPQHF. The DNA for the CDR3 is TGTGCCAGCAGCCAAGATCTGGGCCAGCCCCAGCATTTT.

The gene calls are TRBV18 and TRBJ1-2; maybe TRBD1 (6 bases). The CDR3 extends over 13 amino acids. The germline V gene encodes CDR1 KGHSH and CDR2 LQKENI. The V end was cut by 3 bases, the J end by 4 bases, with 9 bases between. CDR3 sequence: CASSPDSLYGYTF. The CDR3 DNA is TGTGCCAGCTCACCGGACAGCCTCTATGGCTACACCTTC.

This chain joins TRBV9 and TRBJ1-6; 12 bases align to TRBD1. Germline V gives CDR1 SGDLS, CDR2 YYNGEE. Trimming at V came to 0 bases and at J to 9 bases, leaving 1 base not matched to a gene. The CDR3 spans 15 residues. The CDR3 DNA reads as TGTGCCAGCAGCGTAGGGGACAGGGGGCTTTCACCCCTCCACTTT. Amino acid sequence: CASSVGDRGLSPLHF.

This clone was counted only a few times. The chain has TRBV5-1 and TRBJ1-1; weak D call: TRBD1 (5 bases). The CDR3 has 17 amino acids. Germline values: CDR1 SGHRS, CDR2 YFSETQ. The V and J ends lost 4 bases and 1 base respectively, with 20 bases between them. The DNA of the CDR3 is TGCGCCAGCAGCCCTCTAGGACATTCTCAATCGAACACTGAAGCTTTCTTT. It specifies CASSPLGHSQSNTEAFF.

V usage is TRBV4-1 and J usage is TRBJ2-3; 10 bases are a match to TRBD2. J lost 7 bases, V lost 4 bases, and 8 bases had no gene match. Germline V gene lookup returns CDR1 MGHRA and CDR2 YSYEKL. The CDR3 consists of 15 residues. The CDR3 coding sequence is TGCGCCAGCAGCCTTGGACTAGCGGCAGCAAATACGCAGTATTTT. This translates into CASSLGLAAANTQYF.

The CDR3 sequence is CASRRTGNTEAFF. For the CDR3, the DNA is TGTGCCAGCAGACGGACAGGGAACACTGAAGCTTTCTTT. V and J are TRBV12-3 or TRBV12-4 and TRBJ1-1; 7 bases line up with TRBD1. Unmatched junction bases numbered 2, after V lost 6 bases and J lost 1 base. CDR3 length: 13 amino acids.

V is TRBV11-2 and J is TRBJ2-2; D ambiguous. The CDR3 has 12 residues. V dropped 3 bases and J dropped 6 bases, with 5 bases sitting between them. Germline CDR1 and CDR2: SGHAT and FQNNGV. The CDR3 bases are TGTGCCAGCAGCTTTAGACCCGGGGAGCTGTTTTTT. This encodes CASSFRPGELFF.

This clone has at least ten counts. The V call is TRBV2, the J call TRBJ1-2, with D possibly TRBD1 on 6 matching bases. This CDR3 is built from 14 residues. V was shortened by 4 bases and J by 7 bases, with 16 bases between the two germline ends. CDR1 is SNHLY and CDR2 is FYNNEI in the germline V gene. CDR3 in DNA: TGTGCCAGCAGTGGGACGGGTAGGGGGATTGGCTACACCTTC. This gives the protein CASSGTGRGIGYTF. Variable domain in full (rest from reference TRBV2 and TRBJ1-2): EPEVTQTPSHQVTQMGQEVILRCVPISNHLYFYWYRQILGQKVEFLVSFYNNEISEKSEIFDDQFSVERPDGSNFTLKIRSTKLEDSAMYFCASSGTGRGIGYTFGSGTRLTVV.

This rearrangement joins TRBV11-2 to TRBJ1-4; 7 bases are shared with TRBD1. There are 15 residues in the CDR3. V trimming: 5 bases; J trimming: 5 bases; junction bases outside the gene matches: 8. Germline V CDR1 and CDR2: SGHAT, FQNNGV. CDR3 bases: TGTGCCAGCAGCCCCGACAGGGTTTCGAATGAAAAACTGTTTTTT. Translated: CASSPDRVSNEKLFF.

The V call is TRBV5-6, the J call TRBJ1-5; D might be TRBD1 (5 bases). Trimming cost V 0 bases and J 3 bases, with 13 bases left between them. Germline values: CDR1 SGHDT, CDR2 YYEEEE. The CDR3 contains 16 residues. In DNA, the CDR3 is TGTGCCAGCAGCTTGGGGGGGTCGTGGTTCAATCAGCCCCAGCATTTT. This translates into CASSLGGSWFNQPQHF.

The chain combines TRBV16 with TRBJ1-4, with 9 bases lining up with TRBD1. The CDR3 contains 20 residues. Germline V gene sequence: CDR1 KGHSY, CDR2 FQNENV. Unmatched junction bases numbered 15, after V lost 4 bases and J lost 0 bases. This CDR3 is CASSPGTGKGAIATNEKLFF. For the CDR3, the DNA is TGTGCCAGCAGCCCGGGGACAGGGAAAGGCGCCATTGCAACTAATGAAAAACTGTTTTTT.

The chain employs TRBV29-1 and TRBJ1-1; D is ambiguous. CDR3 length: 11 amino acids. V was cut by 2 bases and J by 1 base, with 2 bases left in between. CDR1 and CDR2 (germline): SQVTM, ANQGSEA. The CDR3: CSVETNTEAFF. The CDR3 DNA follows: TGCAGCGTTGAAACGAACACTGAAGCTTTCTTT. The full variable domain, in which reference TRBV29-1 and TRBJ1-1 provide the parts outside the CDR3, is SAVISQKPSRDICQRGTSLTIQCQVDSQVTMMFWYRQQPGQSLTLIATANQGSEATYESGFVIDKFPISRPNLTFSTLTVSNMSPEDSSIYLCSVETNTEAFFGQGTRLTVV.

The chain has TRBV10-3 and TRBJ1-3, with TRBD1 identical over 8 bases. The junction had 13 bases not matched to a gene; V was cut back by 10 bases and J by 5 bases. Germline values: CDR1 ENHRY, CDR2 SYGVKD. This CDR3 has 15 residues. CDR3 loop: CATRPGGVGRNTIYF. CDR3 nucleotides: TGTGCCACGAGGCCAGGGGGCGTGGGCAGAAACACCATATATTTT.

This chain uses TRBV4-1 with TRBJ1-1; D possibly corresponds to TRBD1 (5 bases). The CDR3 covers 13 residues. V lost 3 bases to trimming and J lost 3 bases, with 8 bases between them. Germline V gives CDR1 MGHRA, CDR2 YSYEKL. The CDR3 loop is CASSHRDDTEAFF. The CDR3 nucleotides are TGCGCCAGCAGCCATCGGGACGACACTGAAGCTTTCTTT.

This sequence joins TRBV18 and TRBJ1-1, with a possible D match to TRBD1 (6 bases). The CDR3 covers 15 residues. Trimming left V 1 base short and J 0 bases short, with 9 bases between. Germline V gene sequence: CDR1 KGHSH, CDR2 LQKENI. As DNA, the CDR3 is TGTGCCAGCTCACCACGAGACAGGATGAACACTGAAGCTTTCTTT. It encodes CASSPRDRMNTEAFF.

The rearrangement joins TRBV7-2 to TRBJ2-3; no firm D call. The CDR3 totals 13 residues. The germline gives CDR1 SGHTA, CDR2 FQGNSA. Trimming stripped 1 base from V and 4 bases from J, with 6 bases between. CDR3 in amino acids: CASSLEAPDTQYF. As DNA, the CDR3 is TGTGCCAGCAGCTTAGAGGCGCCAGATACGCAGTATTTT.

The V call is TRBV18, the J call TRBJ1-2, with TRBD1 identical over 8 bases. This CDR3 is 16 amino acids long. Germline assignment: CDR1 KGHSH and CDR2 LQKENI. Trimming took 2 bases from V and 2 from J; bases not matched to a gene: 7. Here the CDR3 DNA reads TGTGCCAGCTCACCAATGGGCCAGGGGGCCAACTATGGCTACACCTTC. Amino acid sequence: CASSPMGQGANYGYTF. Full variable domain (outside the CDR3, taken from reference TRBV18 and TRBJ1-2): NAGVMQNPRHLVRRRGQEARLRCSPMKGHSHVYWYRQLPEEGLKFMVYLQKENIIDESGMPKERFSAEFPKEGPSILRIQQVVRGDSAAYFCASSPMGQGANYGYTFGSGTRLTVV.

The chain has TRBV6-2 or TRBV6-3 and TRBJ1-5; D gene unclear. Trimming pared 5 bases from V and 11 bases from J, leaving 13 bases between. Per the germline V gene, CDR1 is MNHEY and CDR2 is SVGEGT. The CDR3 covers 12 residues. Written as DNA, the CDR3 is TGTGCCAGCAGTCAAAGGATGGAGTCCCAGCATTTT. This gives the protein CASSQRMESQHF.

Comment on this clone: Other DNA sequences in this sample translate to the same CDR3. V gene TRBV3-1 (or the pseudogene TRBV3-2) combines with J gene TRBJ1-5; no firm D call. The V gene lost 2 bases and the J gene lost 7 bases, with 6 bases spanning the gap. This CDR3 has 12 residues. Germline loops: CDR1 LGHDT, CDR2 YNNKEL (reference sequence). The CDR3 coding sequence is TGTGCCAGCAGCCAAACGGGCCAGCCCCAGCATTTT. Translating it yields CASSQTGQPQHF.

CDR3 bases: TGCGCCAGCAGCTTGCAGCCAGGGAACACTGAAGCTTTCTTT. Its protein is CASSLQPGNTEAFF. V is TRBV5-1 and J is TRBJ1-1; D gene uncertain. The CDR3 runs to 14 residues. Per the germline V gene, CDR1 is SGHRS and CDR2 is YFSETQ. Between the trimmed V and J ends, which lost 1 base and 1 base, there was a span of 8 bases. The complete variable domain, with remaining parts taken from reference TRBV5-1 and TRBJ1-1, reads KAGVTQTPRYLIKTRGQQVTLSCSPISGHRSVSWYQQTPGQGLQFLFEYFSETQRNKGNFPGRFSGRQFSNSRSEMNVSTLELGDSALYLCASSLQPGNTEAFFGQGTRLTVV.

The CDR3 spells CAWSVWSPGSAYEQYF. CDR3 nucleotides: TGTGCCTGGAGTGTTTGGTCTCCAGGCTCAGCCTACGAGCAGTACTTC. The chain employs TRBV30 and TRBJ2-7; D remains unclear. V dropped 0 bases and J dropped 2 bases, with 17 bases sitting between them. The germline gives CDR1 GTSNPN, CDR2 SVGIG (reference sequence). The CDR3 contains 16 residues.

The V gene is TRBV7-9, the J gene TRBJ1-1; D remains unclear. This CDR3 spans 13 amino acids. The V end was cut by 5 bases, the J end by 1 base, with 8 bases between. Germline-derived CDR1 and CDR2 are SEHNR and FQNEAQ (reference sequence). DNA of the CDR3: TGTGCCAGCAGCCCCCGGCAGAACACTGAAGCTTTCTTT. Translating it yields CASSPRQNTEAFF.

The gene calls are TRBV5-4 and TRBJ2-1; D remains unclear. Germline CDR1 reads SGHNT; CDR2 reads YYREEE (reference sequence). The CDR3 contains 15 residues. Deletions cut 1 base from V and 2 bases from J, with 10 bases between. The CDR3 nucleotides are TGTGCCAGCAGCTTGTATCGGGTAACCTACAATGAGCAGTTCTTC. Its translation: CASSLYRVTYNEQFF.

The chain joins TRBV3-1 (or the pseudogene TRBV3-2) to TRBJ1-2, with D uncertain. V was shortened by 3 bases and J by 0 bases, with 11 bases between the two germline ends. The CDR3 is 15 amino acids. CDR1 and CDR2 (germline): LGHDT, YNNKEL (reference sequence). The CDR3 loop is CASSHLFESNYGYTF. The DNA for the CDR3 is TGTGCCAGCAGCCATCTTTTCGAATCTAACTATGGCTACACCTTC.

The V gene is TRBV5-6, the J gene TRBJ1-1, with TRBD1 matching 12 bases. Unmatched junction bases numbered 8, after V lost 4 bases and J lost 4 bases. This CDR3 is 16 amino acids long. Germline CDR1 is SGHDT and CDR2 is YYEEEE. The chain's CDR3 is CASSPRDRGRGTEAFF. CDR3 DNA sequence: TGTGCCAGCAGCCCCCGGGACAGGGGGCGTGGCACTGAAGCTTTCTTT.